The rows below give T cell receptor beta chains drawn from one sample of a study of brain metastases from non-small cell lung cancer. Assay: immunoSEQ multiplex PCR; the TCRdb copy retains only in-frame clones and omits some. This sample has hundreds of clones, with approximately 88% found just once. Sequenced input: primary lung tumor tissue. The source is a donor aged 40 or older with non-small cell lung cancer. Both conserved end residues are part of each CDR3. The D gene is left open where the match is weak. Expanded clones get a size class; other rows say once, few or many, or leave the size out.

J: TRBJ2-7
size: -
D: TRBD2
V: TRBV3-1/TRBV3-2
DNA: TGTGCCAGCAGTCCCACGGCAGGACTAGGCCACTACGAGCAGTACTTC
CDR3: CASSPTAGLGHYEQYF

J: TRBJ1-1
size: -
D: -
V: TRBV27
DNA: TGTGCCAGCAGTTCCCATTTCCTAAACACTGAAGCTTTCTTT
CDR3: CASSSHFLNTEAFF

J: TRBJ1-1
size: -
D: TRBD1
V: TRBV10-3
DNA: TGTGCCATCAGTCCCCACGGGACAGGGACCCTGAACACTGAAGCTTTCTTT
CDR3: CAISPHGTGTLNTEAFF

J: TRBJ1-6
size: -
D: -
V: TRBV18
DNA: TGTGCCAGCTCACCATCAGGGGTGCGTTATAATTCACCCCTCCACTTT
CDR3: CASSPSGVRYNSPLHF

J: TRBJ1-5
size: -
D: -
V: TRBV6-5
DNA: TGTGCCAGCAGCAATGGGGGCAATCAGCCCCAGCATTTT
CDR3: CASSNGGNQPQHF

J: TRBJ1-1
size: -
D: -
V: TRBV19
DNA: TGTGCCAGTAGTATAGGGGGACGTGGAGCTTTCTTT
CDR3: CASSIGGRGAFF

J: TRBJ1-5
size: -
D: -
V: TRBV3-1/TRBV3-2
DNA: TGTGCCAGCAGCAAGGGCAGTCCCTGGCATCATCAGCCCCAGCATTTT
CDR3: CASSKGSPWHHQPQHF

J: TRBJ1-2
size: -
D: -
V: TRBV6-4
DNA: TGTGCCAGCAGTGAATTCTGGGGGAACTATGGCTACACCTTC
CDR3: CASSEFWGNYGYTF

J: TRBJ1-4
size: -
D: TRBD1
V: TRBV6-5
DNA: TGTGCCAGCAGATACAGGGGTGGTGAAAAACTGTTTTTT
CDR3: CASRYRGGEKLFF

J: TRBJ2-7
size: -
D: TRBD2
V: TRBV27
DNA: TGTGCCAGCAGTTATAGGGGGAGGGGACTAGCGGGAGTCTACGAGCAGTACTTC
CDR3: CASSYRGRGLAGVYEQYF

J: TRBJ2-1
size: -
D: TRBD2
V: TRBV5-1
DNA: TGCGCCAGCAGCTTGAATGGCGGGAGGGCCCCCTCCTACAATGAGCAGTTCTTC
CDR3: CASSLNGGRAPSYNEQFF

J: TRBJ1-2
size: -
D: -
V: TRBV23-1
DNA: TGCGCCAGCAGTCAATCGAACAACCTTCCCGACTATGGCTACACCTTC
CDR3: CASSQSNNLPDYGYTF

J: TRBJ1-2
size: -
D: -
V: TRBV6-5
DNA: TGTGCCAGCAGTTACGGGACCAAAAATGGCTACACCTTC
CDR3: CASSYGTKNGYTF

J: TRBJ1-2
size: -
D: -
V: TRBV6-5
DNA: TGTGCCAGCAGTCCAACCCGGATGTTTTATGGCTACACCTTC
CDR3: CASSPTRMFYGYTF

J: TRBJ2-1
size: -
D: -
V: TRBV7-7
DNA: TGTGCTAGCAGCTTACGTAGCGGCTCCTACAATGAGCAGTTCTTC
CDR3: CASSLRSGSYNEQFF

J: TRBJ2-7
size: few
D: TRBD2
V: TRBV6-6
DNA: TGTGCCAGCAGTTATTGGACTAGTGACGAGCAGTACTTC
CDR3: CASSYWTSDEQYF

J: TRBJ2-3
size: once
D: TRBD2
V: TRBV28
DNA: TGTGCCAGCAGTCGAGACGGGAGGGCAGATACGCAGTATTTT
CDR3: CASSRDGRADTQYF

J: TRBJ2-3
size: once
D: TRBD2
V: TRBV10-2
DNA: TGCGCCAGCAGTCCCGCGACTAGCGACTACATAGATACGCAGTATTTT
CDR3: CASSPATSDYIDTQYF

J: TRBJ2-2
size: -
D: -
V: TRBV6-6
DNA: TGTGCCAGCAGTTTCCAGATGAACACCGGGGAGCTGTTTTTT
CDR3: CASSFQMNTGELFF

J: TRBJ2-7
size: -
D: -
V: TRBV2
DNA: TGTGCCAGCACACAACTGAACGGCTACGAGCAGTACTTC
CDR3: CASTQLNGYEQYF

J: TRBJ2-5
size: -
D: -
V: TRBV28
DNA: TGTGCCAGCAGTTCCGGGCAGGGCCTCTTGGAGACCCAGTACTTC
CDR3: CASSSGQGLLETQYF

J: TRBJ2-7
size: -
D: -
V: TRBV2
DNA: TGTGCCAGCAGTGAAATCCGATTGAGCTCCTACGAGCAGTACTTC
CDR3: CASSEIRLSSYEQYF

J: TRBJ2-7
size: once
D: TRBD1
V: TRBV12-3/TRBV12-4
DNA: TGTGCCAGCAGTCCCACAGGGGGACACGAGCAGTACTTC
CDR3: CASSPTGGHEQYF

J: TRBJ2-7
size: -
D: -
V: TRBV6-6
DNA: TGTGCCAGCAGTTCCTACTACGAGCAGTACTTC
CDR3: CASSSYYEQYF

J: TRBJ1-1
size: -
D: TRBD1
V: TRBV11-3
DNA: TGTGCCAGCAGCTTAGGGGCGGACAGGGCTTTAATTGAAGCTTTCTTT
CDR3: CASSLGADRALIEAFF

J: TRBJ1-2
size: few
D: TRBD1
V: TRBV5-6
DNA: TGTGCCAGCAGCTTGGTGGACAGGGGGTTCGATGGCTACACCTTC
CDR3: CASSLVDRGFDGYTF

J: TRBJ1-1
size: -
D: -
V: TRBV5-1
DNA: TGCGCCAGCAGCTTGTACAGGAACACTGAAGCTTTCTTT
CDR3: CASSLYRNTEAFF

J: TRBJ1-5
size: -
D: TRBD1
V: TRBV2
DNA: TGTGCCAGCAGTACCCAGGGGGAGGGTCAGCCCCAGCATTTT
CDR3: CASSTQGEGQPQHF

J: TRBJ1-1
size: -
D: -
V: TRBV11-3
DNA: TGTGCCAGCAGCTTAGAGGCGCCGGGTTTGGGGACTGAAGCTTTCTTT
CDR3: CASSLEAPGLGTEAFF

J: TRBJ1-2
size: -
D: -
V: TRBV29-1
DNA: TGCAGCGTGCAGGACAAGGCCCTTGGCTACACCTTC
CDR3: CSVQDKALGYTF

J: TRBJ2-7
size: -
D: TRBD2
V: TRBV19
DNA: TGTGCCAGTAGTATATCAGCGGGGGGGCCCAACGAGCAGTATTTC
CDR3: CASSISAGGPNEQYF

J: TRBJ2-7
size: -
D: -
V: TRBV2
DNA: TGTGCCAGCAGTGAAATGAGTGTTGGACAGCTAGAATACGAGCAGTACTTC
CDR3: CASSEMSVGQLEYEQYF

J: TRBJ1-1
size: -
D: TRBD1
V: TRBV6-4
DNA: TGTGCCAGCAGTGACCATTTAGGACAGGGGGTTATAAACACTGAAGCTTTCTTT
CDR3: CASSDHLGQGVINTEAFF

J: TRBJ2-1
size: few
D: -
V: TRBV2
DNA: TGTGCCAGCAGTGAAGCGAACGCTAATGAGCAGTTCTTC
CDR3: CASSEANANEQFF

J: TRBJ2-4
size: -
D: -
V: TRBV7-8
DNA: TGTGCCAGTAGCTTCGACAGAGCCAAAAACATTCAGTACTTC
CDR3: CASSFDRAKNIQYF

J: TRBJ1-1
size: -
D: -
V: TRBV10-3
DNA: TGTGCCACCAGACAGGACCTGAACACTGAAGCTTTCTTT
CDR3: CATRQDLNTEAFF

J: TRBJ2-7
size: -
D: -
V: TRBV24-1
DNA: TGTGCCACCAGTGGTGAGGGCCGTTACGAGCAGTACTTC
CDR3: CATSGEGRYEQYF

J: TRBJ2-6
size: -
D: -
V: TRBV12-3/TRBV12-4
DNA: TGTGCCAGCAGTTTATCTGGGGCCAACGTCCTGACTTTC
CDR3: CASSLSGANVLTF

J: TRBJ2-7
size: few
D: -
V: TRBV10-2
DNA: TGCGCCAGCAGTGTCTCCTACGAGCAGTACTTC
CDR3: CASSVSYEQYF

J: TRBJ1-1
size: once
D: -
V: TRBV10-3
DNA: TGTGCCATCAGGGGCAGATCAGACACTGAAGCTTTCTTT
CDR3: CAIRGRSDTEAFF

J: TRBJ1-2
size: once
D: -
V: TRBV2
DNA: TGTGCCAGCAGTGAAACCTTCGCGGGTAACTATGGCTACACCTTC
CDR3: CASSETFAGNYGYTF

J: TRBJ2-1
size: -
D: -
V: TRBV7-6
DNA: TGTGCCAGCAGCTTAGAAAACTATGAGCAGTTCTTC
CDR3: CASSLENYEQFF

J: TRBJ2-7
size: -
D: -
V: TRBV2
DNA: TGTGCCAGCAGTGACGGGAATAACTACGAGCAGTACTTC
CDR3: CASSDGNNYEQYF

J: TRBJ1-3
size: -
D: -
V: TRBV6-5
DNA: TGTGCCACGGGGATCTCTGGAAACACCATATATTTT
CDR3: CATGISGNTIYF

J: TRBJ2-1
size: -
D: -
V: TRBV10-2
DNA: TGCGCCAGCACAAGGGACAATGAGCAGTTCTTC
CDR3: CASTRDNEQFF